One sample yielded the 26 T cell receptor beta chains listed below, sequenced in a study of spatial heterogeneity in lung cancer. Each CDR3 protein is one row after TCRdb ran MiXCR on the 5' RACE reads. In the table there are about 23,000 distinct CDR3 sequences, less than 3.5% of which are singletons. Time point of the sample: sample taken at primary tumor resection. The authors sequenced whole RNA from tumor, nontumor lung or frozen PBMC without sorting. Sample: PBMCs, taken at surgery. The source is a female donor with early-stage non-small cell lung cancer.

This clonotype was seen ten or more times. The CDR3 region has the DNA TGTGCCAGCAGTATACAGGGCGGGGAGCTGTTTTTT. Protein sequence: CASSIQGGELFF. V gene TRBV2 combines with J gene TRBJ2-2; possible D gene TRBD1, 6 bases. Germline V gene lookup returns CDR1 SNHLY and CDR2 FYNNEI. V gave up 5 bases and J gave up 7 bases, with 8 bases separating them. This CDR3 comprises 12 residues.

The sample holds many counts of this clonotype. The gene calls are TRBV27 and TRBJ2-1, with 8 bases fitting TRBD1. This CDR3 spans 15 amino acids. From germline, CDR1 is MNHEY and CDR2 SMNVEV (reference sequence). Trimming cost V 1 base and J 9 bases; bases outside gene matches: 8. The CDR3 loop is CASSLYGRGRVEQFF. CDR3 DNA sequence: TGTGCCAGCAGTTTATATGGCAGGGGGCGGGTTGAGCAGTTCTTC.

Many counts were recorded for this clonotype. This rearrangement joins TRBV27 to TRBJ2-1; weak D call: TRBD2 (6 bases). The CDR3 extends over 14 amino acids. The germline V gene encodes CDR1 MNHEY and CDR2 SMNVEV (reference sequence). Trimming took 6 bases from V and 4 from J, leaving 13 bases between them. Written as DNA, the CDR3 is TGTGCCAGCAGATTGACTAGTATGTACAATGAGCAGTTCTTC. Encoded protein: CASRLTSMYNEQFF.

This clonotype has a count of ten or more. The chain joins TRBV5-1 to TRBJ2-1, with 14 bases that match TRBD2. CDR3 length: 16 residues. Germline trimming cut 2 bases from V and 9 bases from J; bases unmatched to any gene: 7. Germline V lookup: CDR1 SGHRS, CDR2 YFSETQ. CDR3 in amino acids: CASSFVRGLAGVEQFF. The CDR3 DNA reads as TGCGCCAGCAGCTTTGTTAGGGGACTAGCGGGAGTTGAGCAGTTCTTC.

The sample holds many counts of this clonotype. This chain connects TRBV20-1 to TRBJ1-6; TRBD1 matches at 8 bases. Trimming removed 0 bases from V and 7 bases from J; junction bases left unmatched: 5. CDR3 length: 15 amino acids. The germline V gene encodes CDR1 DFQATT and CDR2 SNEGSKA (reference sequence). The CDR3: CSARDLDRVNSPLHF. The DNA for the CDR3 is TGCAGTGCTAGAGATCTGGACAGGGTAAATTCACCCCTCCACTTT.

This clonotype is labeled medium-sized. This rearrangement joins TRBV20-1 to TRBJ1-1; 9 bases agree with TRBD1. Germline V gene lookup returns CDR1 DFQATT and CDR2 SNEGSKA (reference sequence). J gave up 6 bases and V 6 bases, and 5 bases lay outside the gene matches. The CDR3 has 12 amino acids. This CDR3 reads CSAGTGSSEAFF. Written as DNA, the CDR3 is TGCAGTGCGGGGACAGGGTCATCTGAAGCTTTCTTT.

This clonotype was seen repeatedly, ten times or more. The rearrangement joins TRBV10-3 to TRBJ2-7; weak D call: TRBD1 (5 bases). Trimming pared 6 bases from V and 3 bases from J, leaving 6 bases between. Germline V gene lookup returns CDR1 ENHRY and CDR2 SYGVKD. This CDR3 has 11 amino acids. The CDR3 protein is CAIRDNYEQYF. DNA for the CDR3: TGTGCCATCAGGGACAACTACGAGCAGTACTTC.

This clonotype was observed many times. The chain uses TRBV29-1 and TRBJ1-1; 7 positions agree with TRBD1. In germline, CDR1 is SQVTM, CDR2 ANQGSEA. V lost 7 bases and J lost 1; bases outside the gene matches: 15. This CDR3 has 16 amino acids. CDR3 sequence: CSGTRDSRSWNTEAFF. The DNA of the CDR3 is TGCAGCGGCACGAGGGACAGTCGAAGCTGGAACACTGAAGCTTTCTTT.

This clonotype was observed at least ten times. The chain couples TRBV28 to TRBJ2-2; a weak D match, TRBD2 (5 bases). With 2 bases removed from V and 4 bases from J, the gap between germline ends came to 5 bases. The CDR3 runs to 13 residues. CDR1 is MDHEN and CDR2 is SYDVKM in the germline V gene. The CDR3 here is CASSLEGTGELFF. CDR3 coding DNA: TGTGCCAGCAGTTTAGAGGGCACCGGGGAGCTGTTTTTT. Using reference TRBV28 and TRBJ2-2 for the parts outside the CDR3, the full variable domain is DVKVTQSSRYLVKRTGEKVFLECVQDMDHENMFWYRQDPGLGLRLIYFSYDVKMKEKGDIPEGYSVSREKKERFSLILESASTNQTSMYLCASSLEGTGELFFGEGSRLTVL.

Many counts were recorded for this clonotype. The chain carries TRBV6-5 and TRBJ2-6; the D gene is possibly TRBD2 (6 bases). The CDR3 spans 18 residues. Germline V gives CDR1 MNHEY, CDR2 SVGAGI. Trimming pared 0 bases from V and 2 bases from J, leaving 14 bases between. In DNA, the CDR3 is TGTGCCAGCAGTTACTCTGGGGGGTTTGGGACTGGGGCCAACGTCCTGACTTTC. Its translation: CASSYSGGFGTGANVLTF.

This clonotype was found many times. The chain employs TRBV4-1 and TRBJ2-1; 12 nucleotides line up with TRBD2. There are 20 residues in the CDR3. Trimming removed 1 base from V and 0 bases from J; junction bases left unmatched: 10. The germline V gene has CDR1 MGHRA and CDR2 YSYEKL. In DNA form, the CDR3 reads TGCGCCAGCAGCCAAGGGCCGGGACTAGCGGGTTTCAGCTCCTACAATGAGCAGTTCTTC. As protein: CASSQGPGLAGFSSYNEQFF.

This clonotype showed up many times. V is TRBV9 and J is TRBJ2-7; 8 bases align to TRBD2. The CDR3 loop spans 15 amino acids. Germline values: CDR1 SGDLS, CDR2 YYNGEE. J gave up 0 bases and V 4 bases, and 6 bases lay outside the gene matches. The CDR3 spells CASSPGGGSSYEQYF. The CDR3 DNA sequence: TGTGCCAGCAGCCCGGGGGGGGGCAGCTCCTACGAGCAGTACTTC.

This clonotype was recorded at least ten times. V gene TRBV12-3 or TRBV12-4 combines with J gene TRBJ2-3, with TRBD2 matching 7 bases. Trimming took 5 bases from V and 3 from J; bases not matched to a gene: 11. The length of the CDR3 is 16 residues. The CDR3 nucleotides are TGTGCCAGCAGTCCCGCAGGGCGGGAGCGGACAGATACGCAGTATTTT. The encoded protein is CASSPAGRERTDTQYF.

This clonotype was seen at least ten times. V and J are TRBV4-2 and TRBJ2-7; 7 nucleotides align to TRBD2. CDR1 and CDR2 from the germline V gene are LGHNA and YNFKEQ. The V segment lost 1 base and the J segment 1 base; nucleotides outside the gene matches: 16. This CDR3 is 19 amino acids long. The DNA of the CDR3 is TGTGCCAGCAGCCAAGCGGCAATGACTAGCAGCGACTTATCCTACGAGCAGTACTTC. It translates to CASSQAAMTSSDLSYEQYF.

The sample holds many counts of this clonotype. The rearrangement links TRBV28 to TRBJ2-7; no definite D call. The CDR3 runs to 13 residues. The V gene lost 6 bases and the J gene lost 9 bases, with 18 bases spanning the gap. Germline V CDR1 and CDR2: MDHEN, SYDVKM. The CDR3 loop reads CASSLWPSSGQYF. CDR3 nucleotide sequence: TGTGCCAGCAGCCTATGGCCCTCGTCCGGGCAGTACTTC.

This clonotype was detected ten times or more. The CDR3 region has the DNA TGTGCCAGCGCCGAGGAGGACAGTCCCGTTGCAGTTGCCAAAAACATTCAGTACTTC. Protein: CASAEEDSPVAVAKNIQYF. The chain has TRBV6-1 and TRBJ2-4; the D gene is possibly TRBD1 (6 bases). V gave up 8 bases and J gave up 1 base, with 27 bases separating them. Germline V lookup: CDR1 MNHNS, CDR2 SASEGT. The CDR3 is 19 residues long.

This clonotype was observed many times. The chain links TRBV24-1 to TRBJ2-3, with 14 bases aligning to TRBD2. The CDR3 contains 15 residues. The V segment lost 6 bases and the J segment 7 bases; nucleotides outside the gene matches: 5. Germline V gene sequence: CDR1 KGHDR, CDR2 SFDVKD. CDR3 in DNA: TGTGCCACCAGTCAGACTAGCGGGAGGGCAAATACGCAGTATTTT. Translating it yields CATSQTSGRANTQYF.

There are many counts of this clonotype. This chain joins TRBV3-1 and TRBJ2-1; D remains ambiguous. This CDR3 contains 17 residues. Germline V lookup: CDR1 LGHDT, CDR2 YNNKEL (reference sequence). Trimming cost V 2 bases and J 0 bases, with 14 bases left between them. This CDR3 reads CASSQKQPTHSYNEQFF. In nucleotides, the CDR3 is TGTGCCAGCAGCCAAAAACAGCCTACCCACTCCTACAATGAGCAGTTCTTC.

In this sample, this clonotype turned up many times. The V gene is TRBV20-1, the J gene TRBJ2-7; D not certain. This CDR3 has 12 amino acids. Germline assignment: CDR1 DFQATT and CDR2 SNEGSKA (reference sequence). Trimming took off 5 bases at V and 6 bases at J, with 14 bases between the two ends. The CDR3 nucleotides read TGCAGTGCTGACCTCGGCGATTTCGAGCAGTACTTC. Protein: CSADLGDFEQYF.

This clonotype has a count of ten or more. DNA for the CDR3: TGTGCCAGCAGCCAAGGAGGGTACGAGCAGTACTTC. Encoded protein: CASSQGGYEQYF. V usage is TRBV4-2 and J usage is TRBJ2-7; tentatively, D is TRBD2 (5 bases). V was cut by 1 base and J by 4 bases, with 5 bases left in between. CDR3 length: 12 amino acids. Per germline, CDR1 LGHNA and CDR2 YNFKEQ.

This clonotype has at least ten counts. The genes are TRBV4-1 and TRBJ2-1; 15 bases are a match to TRBD2. The CDR3 is 17 amino acids. With 3 bases clipped from V and 9 bases from J, the junction kept 9 bases outside the gene matches. CDR1 MGHRA and CDR2 YSYEKL come from the germline V gene. CDR3 bases: TGCGCCAGCAGCCACCTCGGACTAGCGGGAGGGCCAGGTGAGCAGTTCTTC. Protein sequence: CASSHLGLAGGPGEQFF.

This clonotype was found many times. The J gene is TRBJ2-7, the V gene TRBV7-8; 11 bases align to TRBD2. The CDR3 spans 20 residues. V was pared by 5 bases and J by 5 bases, with 23 bases of the junction left unmatched. In germline, CDR1 is SGHVS, CDR2 FQNEAQ. In DNA, the CDR3 is TGTGCCAGCAGCATAGTGGGTAGCGGGAGGGGCCCAACTTGGATCGACGAGCAGTACTTC. Translating it yields CASSIVGSGRGPTWIDEQYF.

This clonotype came up many times. The V call is TRBV11-2, the J call TRBJ1-1; the D gene is possibly TRBD1 (5 bases). The CDR3 totals 13 residues. Deletions cut 5 bases from V and 1 base from J, with 8 bases between. Germline V gene lookup returns CDR1 SGHAT and CDR2 FQNNGV. The CDR3 loop is CASSGDRNTEAFF. The CDR3 DNA is TGTGCCAGCAGCGGCGACAGGAACACTGAAGCTTTCTTT.

This clonotype came up many times. This chain links TRBV23-1 with TRBJ2-1, with D uncertain. TRBV23-1 is an open reading frame whose function is uncertain. The ends were cut back, 10 bases at V and 8 bases at J, with 36 bases in the middle. This CDR3 has 19 amino acids. CDR3 sequence: CAISSLPPAKVFVDHEQFF. For the CDR3, the DNA is TGCGCCATCTCATCCTTGCCTCCAGCTAAAGTGTTCGTGGACCATGAGCAGTTCTTC.

This clonotype was observed at least ten times. V usage is TRBV10-3 and J usage is TRBJ1-2; a possible D gene is TRBD1 (5 bases). The germline CDR1 and CDR2 sequences are ENHRY and SYGVKD. The CDR3 is 10 amino acids. Trimming pared 7 bases from V and 5 bases from J, leaving 5 bases between. The CDR3 here is CAIKGYGYTF. The CDR3 bases are TGTGCCATCAAGGGGTATGGCTACACCTTC.

In this sample, this clonotype is medium-sized (0.01 to 0.1%). The chain carries TRBV7-9 and TRBJ1-6; D is unclear. Between the trimmed V and J ends, which lost 4 bases and 5 bases, there was a span of 12 bases. Germline lookup yields CDR1 SEHNR and CDR2 FQNEAQ (reference sequence). The CDR3 contains 15 residues. The CDR3: CASSYGRTNNSPLHF. Written as DNA, the CDR3 is TGTGCCAGCAGCTACGGACGGACGAATAATTCACCCCTCCACTTT.